A single sample is the source of the 12 T cell receptor beta chains below, sequenced in a study of neurological immune-mediated disorders. Time point: longitudinal time-point 1 (baseline). TCRdb called the 5' RACE reads again in MiXCR, with one record for every CDR3 protein. The data show 60,000 to 90,000 distinct CDR3 sequences, with 9.5% to 13% seen just once and approximately 9.6% held by the top ten. The specimen was PBMCs. All receptors come from a man aged 25 to 40 in good health.

This clonotype was recorded many times. The chain joins TRBV5-1 to TRBJ2-2; 8 bases align to TRBD1. V was clipped by 4 bases and J by 7 bases; unmatched bases: 6. CDR3 length: 14 residues. Germline V lookup: CDR1 SGHRS, CDR2 YFSETQ. In DNA, the CDR3 is TGCGCCAGCAGCCAAAGGACAGGGCGCGGGGAGCTGTTTTTT. Translating gives CASSQRTGRGELFF.

This clonotype was recorded at least ten times. The gene calls are TRBV7-2 and TRBJ1-4; no clear D gene. There are 15 residues in the CDR3. CDR1 is SGHTA and CDR2 is FQGNSA in the germline V gene. V lost 3 bases and J lost 11, with 19 bases in between. As DNA, the CDR3 is TGTGCCAGCAGCTTCCCAGCAGACCCATCGGGTAAACTGTTTTTT. Its translation: CASSFPADPSGKLFF.

This clonotype was observed at least ten times. The rearrangement uses TRBV5-1 and TRBJ2-7, with TRBD1 as a possible D gene (6 bases). Between the trimmed V and J ends, which lost 6 bases and 0 bases, there was a span of 19 bases. The germline V gene has CDR1 SGHRS and CDR2 YFSETQ. This CDR3 contains 16 residues. The CDR3 is CASNGRAGAASYEQYF. The CDR3 nucleotides read TGCGCCAGCAACGGTCGGGCAGGGGCGGCCTCCTACGAGCAGTACTTC. Filled out from reference TRBV5-1 and TRBJ2-7, the complete variable domain reads KAGVTQTPRYLIKTRGQQVTLSCSPISGHRSVSWYQQTPGQGLQFLFEYFSETQRNKGNFPGRFSGRQFSNSRSEMNVSTLELGDSALYLCASNGRAGAASYEQYFGPGTRLTVT.

The gene calls are TRBV5-1 and TRBJ2-1; 7 nucleotides agree with TRBD2. V shed 4 bases and J 1 base; nucleotides not matched to a gene: 2. This CDR3 has 14 residues. CDR1 is SGHRS, CDR2 YFSETQ, per germline. CDR3 amino acids: CASSGGGSYNEQFF. CDR3 sequence (DNA): TGCGCCAGCAGCGGCGGGGGATCCTACAATGAGCAGTTCTTC. Full variable domain (rest looked up from reference TRBV5-1 and TRBJ2-1): KAGVTQTPRYLIKTRGQQVTLSCSPISGHRSVSWYQQTPGQGLQFLFEYFSETQRNKGNFPGRFSGRQFSNSRSEMNVSTLELGDSALYLCASSGGGSYNEQFFGPGTRLTVL.

This clonotype was recorded at least ten times. The chain carries TRBV12-3 or TRBV12-4 and TRBJ2-1; possible D gene TRBD2, 6 bases. Trimming removed 8 bases from V and 4 bases from J, with 15 bases in between. This CDR3 is 14 amino acids long. As DNA, the CDR3 is TGTGCCAGCGAACCCGGGGAGGCTTACAATGAGCAGTTCTTC. Its protein is CASEPGEAYNEQFF.

Note on this clonotype: One base away lies a much larger clone, so this may be a sequencing read error. This chain joins TRBV28 and TRBJ2-1, with D perhaps matching TRBD1 (7 bases). The CDR3 has 16 amino acids. Germline loops: CDR1 MDHEN, CDR2 SYDVKM. The DNA for the CDR3 is TGTGCCAGCGGTTTATGGCGGAGCAGGGGGGCCAATGAGCAGTTCTTC. Translated, it gives CASGLWRSRGANEQFF.

This clonotype was counted ten times or more. The V and J genes are TRBV11-1 and TRBJ2-7, with D possibly matching TRBD1 (6 bases). CDR1 and CDR2 from the germline V gene are SGHAT and FQDESV (reference sequence). The CDR3 is 13 amino acids. Trimming left V 5 bases short and J 7 bases short, with 15 bases between. The DNA of the CDR3 is TGTGCCAGCAGCGTAGGGGGTAGCAGGGAGCAGTACTTC. As protein: CASSVGGSREQYF. Filled out from reference TRBV11-1 and TRBJ2-7, the complete variable domain reads EAEVAQSPRYKITEKSQAVAFWCDPISGHATLYWYRQILGQGPELLVQFQDESVVDDSQLPKDRFSAERLKGVDSTLKIQPAELGDSAMYLCASSVGGSREQYFGPGTRLTVT.

This clonotype was recorded many times. The chain joins TRBV7-6 to TRBJ2-2, with D perhaps TRBD1 or TRBD2 (5 bases each). The CDR3 contains 15 residues. Germline V lookup: CDR1 SGHVS, CDR2 FNYEAQ. The V and J ends lost 5 bases and 5 bases respectively, with 15 bases between them. CDR3 sequence reads: CASSPWDPRTGELFF. In DNA form, the CDR3 reads TGTGCCAGCAGCCCCTGGGACCCGAGAACCGGGGAGCTGTTTTTT.

This clonotype appeared many times. The chain combines TRBV29-1 with TRBJ2-2; D gene ambiguous. CDR1 is SQVTM, CDR2 ANQGSEA, per germline. V was trimmed by 5 bases and J by 7 bases, leaving 11 bases between them. The CDR3 runs 12 residues. The CDR3 here is CSVKGFGGELFF. The CDR3 DNA is TGCAGCGTTAAAGGTTTTGGCGGGGAGCTGTTTTTT.

This clonotype was seen at least ten times. The rearrangement joins TRBV15 to TRBJ2-5; D is possibly TRBD1 (5 bases). V gave up 8 bases and J gave up 2 bases, with 15 bases separating them. The CDR3 sequence is 14 residues long. CDR1 is LNHNV and CDR2 is YYDKDF in the germline V gene (reference sequence). CDR3 DNA sequence: TGTGCCACCTCTGCCAGGGTGGATCAAGAGACCCAGTACTTC. Protein: CATSARVDQETQYF.

This clonotype has at least ten counts. The gene calls are TRBV15 and TRBJ2-5; a possible D gene is TRBD1 (6 bases). The CDR3 covers 15 residues. The germline V gene has CDR1 LNHNV and CDR2 YYDKDF (reference sequence). Trimming cost V 3 bases and J 1 base, with 12 bases left between them. The CDR3 DNA follows: TGTGCCACCAGCAGTCCACGAGGGGGCCAAGAGACCCAGTACTTC. This encodes CATSSPRGGQETQYF.

In regard to this clonotype: A much more abundant neighbour one base away suggests this may be a read error. V is TRBV5-1 and J is TRBJ1-2, with TRBD1 identical over 7 bases. The CDR3 spans 13 residues. The V segment lost 4 bases and the J segment 6 bases; nucleotides outside the gene matches: 6. CDR1 is SGHRS, CDR2 YFSETQ, per germline. The chain's CDR3 is CASSVGQKDGYTF. The CDR3 coding sequence is TGCGCCAGCAGCGTGGGACAGAAGGATGGCTACACCTTC.